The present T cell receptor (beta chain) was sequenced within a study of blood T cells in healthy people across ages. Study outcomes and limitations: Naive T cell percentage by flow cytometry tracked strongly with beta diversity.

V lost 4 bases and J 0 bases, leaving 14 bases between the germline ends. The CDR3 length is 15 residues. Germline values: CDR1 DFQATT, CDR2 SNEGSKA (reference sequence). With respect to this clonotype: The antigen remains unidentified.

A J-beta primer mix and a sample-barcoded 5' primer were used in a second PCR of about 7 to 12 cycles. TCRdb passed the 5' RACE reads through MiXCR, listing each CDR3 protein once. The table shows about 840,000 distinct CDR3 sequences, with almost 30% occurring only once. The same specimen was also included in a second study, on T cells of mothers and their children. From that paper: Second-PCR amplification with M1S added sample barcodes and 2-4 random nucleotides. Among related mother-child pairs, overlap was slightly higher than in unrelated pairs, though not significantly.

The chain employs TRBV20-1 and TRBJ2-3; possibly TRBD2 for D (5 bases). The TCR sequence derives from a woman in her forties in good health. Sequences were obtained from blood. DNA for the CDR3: TGCAGTGCTACTAGTAGCGTCGGTAGCACAGATACGCAGTATTTT. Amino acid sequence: CSATSSVGSTDTQYF.